This TCR beta chain was sequenced in a study of PD-1 blockade in classical Hodgkin lymphoma. Assay: immunoSEQ multiplex PCR; the TCRdb copy retains only in-frame clones and omits some. The sample carries 45,000 to 60,000 clones, roughly 80% recorded once. Each and every patient relapsed after autologous stem cell transplantation, and patients got differing brentuximab vedotin exposure. J gave up 4 bases and V 4 bases, and 4 bases lay outside the gene matches. Germline CDR1 reads SGDLS; CDR2 reads YYNGEE. The CDR3 extends over 14 amino acids. This clone was seen a few times. This receptor was taken from a human donor with classical Hodgkin lymphoma. The chain recombines TRBV9 with TRBJ2-2, with 7 bases aligning to TRBD1. Here the sequenced sample was peripheral blood mononuclear cells (PBMCs), taken at baseline. CDR3 DNA: TGTGCCAGCAGCTACAGGGGTACCACCGGGGAGCTGTTTTTT. Translated: CASSYRGTTGELFF. Looking up the rest from reference TRBV9 and TRBJ2-2 gives the full variable domain: DSGVTQTPKHLITATGQRVTLRCSPRSGDLSVYWYQQSLDQGLQFLIQYYNGEERAKGNILERFSAQQFPDLHSELNLSSLELGDSALYFCASSYRGTTGELFFGEGSRLTVL.